What follows are 6 T cell receptor beta chains derived from one specimen sequenced in a study of blood T cells in healthy people across ages. Together with a sample-barcoded 5' primer, a J-beta primer mix was included in a second PCR lasting about 6 to 11 cycles. TCRdb re-called the 5' RACE reads with MiXCR, one entry per CDR3 protein. Of roughly 700,000 distinct CDR3 sequences listed, about half are singletons. Sequenced: blood. These receptors originate from a woman aged 60-75 years in good health.

This clonotype was detected a few times. The chain combines TRBV7-9 with TRBJ2-1; 9 bases are a match to TRBD2. Looked up from germline, CDR1 is SEHNR and CDR2 is FQNEAQ (reference sequence). The J segment lost 8 bases and the V segment lost 6 bases, leaving 11 bases of the junction unmatched. The CDR3 contains 15 residues. The CDR3 DNA reads TGTGCCAGCAGAAAATCGGCGGGAGGGAGGGATGAGCAGTTCTTC. Translation: CASRKSAGGRDEQFF.

Notes on this clonotype: One end of the junction does not line up with germline, which may come from a read error. This chain uses TRBV20-1 with TRBJ2-7, with 8 bases fitting TRBD2. The CDR3 extends over 16 amino acids. The V gene's germline CDR1 is DFQATT and CDR2 SNEGSKA (reference sequence). The chain's CDR3 is CSASGPPLRGVYKQYF. DNA of the CDR3: TGCAGTGCTAGTGGGCCACCCCTGCGGGGGGTCTACAAGCAGTACTTC.

This clonotype has only a few counts. The chain uses TRBV27 and TRBJ2-1; 9 nucleotides align to TRBD1. Germline CDR1 and CDR2: MNHEY and SMNVEV (reference sequence). The CDR3 runs to 14 residues. J gave up 5 bases and V 6 bases, and 5 bases lay outside the gene matches. The DNA of the CDR3 is TGTGCCAGCAGCCCGGGACAGGGTCACAATGAGCAGTTCTTC. Translation: CASSPGQGHNEQFF.

The V call is TRBV7-9, the J call TRBJ2-5; D tentatively reads TRBD1 or TRBD2 (5 bases each). Germline loops: CDR1 SEHNR, CDR2 FQNEAQ (reference sequence). This CDR3 comprises 15 residues. Trimming stripped 0 bases from V and 5 bases from J, with 13 bases between. The CDR3 DNA reads TGTGCCAGCAGCTTAGCGCTGGGGGACGGGGAGACCCAGTACTTC. This codes for CASSLALGDGETQYF.

This chain joins TRBV19 and TRBJ2-1; 8 nucleotides line up with TRBD2. CDR3 length: 18 amino acids. After removal of 11 bases from V and 5 bases from J, the junction contained 23 bases not matched to a gene. Per germline, CDR1 LNHDA and CDR2 SQIVND (reference sequence). In DNA, the CDR3 is TGTGCCCCCTTAGGGGTAGCGGGATACCCCTACTTAGACAATGAGCAGTTCTTC. The encoded protein is CAPLGVAGYPYLDNEQFF.

V gene TRBV6-2 or TRBV6-3 combines with J gene TRBJ2-5; D unresolved. This CDR3 comprises 15 residues. Germline CDR1 MNHEY, CDR2 SVGEGT. Trimming took 8 bases from V and 0 from J, leaving 16 bases between them. The CDR3 is CASGDTRDYQETQYF. The CDR3 region has the DNA TGTGCCAGCGGTGACACTCGAGACTACCAAGAGACCCAGTACTTC.